The rows below give T cell receptor beta chains drawn from one sample of a study of blood T cell repertoires in COVID-19. The assay was immunoSEQ multiplex PCR, and TCRdb's table has in-frame clones only and misses some. The sample has roughly 350,000 clones, roughly 90% seen once. Sequenced: peripheral blood. The origin of the receptors is a woman aged 45 to 65 with active or convalescent COVID-19. Each CDR3 is given with its conserved first and last residue. Fields, in order: clone size, V gene, J gene, D gene, CDR3 DNA, CDR3 protein. D genes are given only for firm matches. Clone size is given for some rows only: seen once, a few or many times, or a class if the clone is expanded.

>NA|TRBV30|TRBJ2-2|NA
TGTGCCTGGAGGCGGGCGTTACCTCCCTCCTTGGGAGAGCTGTTTTTT
CAWRRALPPSLGELFF
>NA|TRBV13|TRBJ1-2|TRBD1
TGTGCCAGCAGCTTGGTCACAGGGGCCCCTTATGGCTACACCTTC
CASSLVTGAPYGYTF
>NA|TRBV18|TRBJ2-1|NA
TGTGCCAGCTCACCACAACTAGGTAGCCCCTACAATGAGCAGTTCTTC
CASSPQLGSPYNEQFF
>NA|TRBV4-3|TRBJ2-3|NA
TGCGCCAGCAGCCAAGAAGTGGAGATAGATACGCAGTATTTT
CASSQEVEIDTQYF
>once|TRBV19|TRBJ1-5|NA
TGTGCCAGTAGTATGGCAATCGGGGTCCCGAATCAGCCCCAGCATTTT
CASSMAIGVPNQPQHF
>NA|TRBV6-2/TRBV6-3|TRBJ2-4|TRBD2
TGTGCCAGCAGTTACTCGACGAAGACTAGCGAGAACATTCAGTACTTC
CASSYSTKTSENIQYF
>NA|TRBV7-8|TRBJ1-1|NA
TGTGCCAGCAGCCCTTTACCCCAGGGAGAAGCTTTCTTT
CASSPLPQGEAFF
>NA|TRBV28|TRBJ1-2|TRBD1
TGTGCCAGCAATTTACAGGGGGACGGCGGCTACACCTTC
CASNLQGDGGYTF
>NA|TRBV28|TRBJ2-7|TRBD2
TGTGCCAGCAGTTTTCCCGTCGCTAGCGGGAGGAATAGGGCGTACGAGCAGTACTTC
CASSFPVASGRNRAYEQYF
>NA|TRBV30|TRBJ1-3|NA
TGTGCCTGGACCTCCGAGACAGATCCTGGAAACACCATATATTTT
CAWTSETDPGNTIYF